This record concerns one T cell receptor beta chain sequence. Its antigen is not identified. The data stem from a study of T cell responses to AZD1222 COVID-19 vaccine. Measured with immunoSEQ multiplex PCR; TCRdb has only the in-frame clones, and not every one. The sample lists about 150,000 clones, around 91% occurring once. Study observations and caveats: Spike regions recognized by vaccine-associated CD4 TCRs spanned the protein, led by 160-218 and 743-854. White British people made up most donors, females outnumbered males, and clonal diversity was possibly underestimated. Nearly half of the spike-specific TCRs reportedly recognize variant regions that carry no mutations. Repertoire collection took place solely once the T cell response had peaked.

Material: peripheral blood, obtained on day 0 of AZD1222 vaccination. The receptor was isolated from an adult in good health.

CDR3 in amino acids: CASSGALGTEAFF. The CDR3, as DNA: TGTGCCAGCAGCGGAGCTCTGGGCACTGAAGCTTTCTTT. The chain couples TRBV5-4 to TRBJ1-1; D remains unclear. Trimming took off 4 bases at V and 4 bases at J, with 11 bases between the two ends. The CDR3 is 13 amino acids. Germline-derived CDR1 and CDR2 are SGHNT and YYREEE (reference sequence).